A selection of T cell receptor beta chains follows, all from one sample in a study of blood T cell repertoires in COVID-19. Clones were read by immunoSEQ multiplex PCR, and TCRdb kept only the in-frame ones, dropping some. The profile shows 310,000 or so clones, about 89% of them singletons. The sequenced sample was PBMCs or T cells enriched from blood (not recorded which). All receptors come from a woman in her thirties or forties who had recovered from COVID-19. Both conserved end residues are part of each CDR3. The D gene is left open where the match is weak. Clone sizes are given selectively: once, few, many, or a class where the clone is expanded.

14	TRBJ2-7	TRBD1	NA	TRBV5-1	CASSLSGGPYEQYF	TGCGCCAGCAGCTTGTCAGGGGGCCCCTACGAGCAGTACTTC
16	TRBJ1-4	TRBD1	NA	TRBV2	CASSRRDRGTNEKLFF	TGTGCCAGCAGTCGGCGGGACAGGGGTACTAATGAAAAACTGTTTTTT
16	TRBJ2-1	TRBD2	once	TRBV5-1	CASSLASGAYYNEQFF	TGCGCCAGCAGCTTGGCTAGCGGGGCCTACTACAATGAGCAGTTCTTC
13	TRBJ2-7	NA	NA	TRBV5-1	CASSLVPTYEQYF	TGCGCCAGCAGCTTGGTCCCAACCTACGAGCAGTACTTC
14	TRBJ1-4	NA	few	TRBV5-6	CASSLLGANEKLFF	TGTGCCAGCAGCTTGTTGGGGGCGAACGAAAAACTGTTTTTT
12	TRBJ1-2	NA	NA	TRBV15	CATSEGGYGYTF	TGTGCCACCAGCGAAGGAGGCTATGGCTACACCTTC
12	TRBJ1-5	NA	NA	TRBV14	CASSQGGGPQHF	TGTGCCAGCAGCCAAGGAGGGGGGCCCCAGCATTTT
15	TRBJ1-6	NA	NA	TRBV21-1	CASSSRTGDNSPLHF	TGTGCCAGCAGCAGTAGGACAGGGGATAATTCACCCCTCCACTTT
15	TRBJ1-1	TRBD1	NA	TRBV5-6	CASSPPGEDRAEAFF	TGTGCCAGCAGCCCCCCGGGAGAAGACAGGGCCGAAGCTTTCTTT
17	TRBJ2-1	TRBD2	NA	TRBV5-4	CASSPLGGGLSYNEQFF	TGTGCCAGCAGCCCCCTTGGGGGGGGTCTATCCTACAATGAGCAGTTCTTC
15	TRBJ2-1	NA	NA	TRBV5-4	CASSLSATLSHEQFF	TGTGCCAGCAGCTTGTCAGCAACCCTTAGCCATGAGCAGTTCTTC
11	TRBJ1-2	NA	NA	TRBV29-1	CSVASNGGPTF	TGCAGCGTTGCGAGTAACGGGGGTCCCACCTTC
16	TRBJ2-2	NA	NA	TRBV6-5	CASSYAPGSGGGELFF	TGTGCCAGCAGTTACGCCCCGGGATCAGGAGGCGGGGAGCTGTTTTTT
16	TRBJ2-3	NA	few	TRBV2	CASILPGAIRADTQYF	TGTGCCAGCATTCTCCCGGGAGCCATTCGGGCAGATACGCAGTATTTT
16	TRBJ1-5	TRBD1	NA	TRBV5-1	CASSLGQGGSNQPQHF	TGCGCCAGCAGCTTGGGACAGGGAGGAAGCAATCAGCCCCAGCATTTT
12	TRBJ2-5	NA	once	TRBV29-1	CSVESGQETQYF	TGCAGCGTTGAATCAGGCCAAGAGACCCAGTACTTC
16	TRBJ2-5	TRBD2	NA	TRBV3-1/TRBV3-2	CASSQGALAVPGTQYF	TGTGCCAGCAGCCAAGGAGCACTAGCGGTCCCTGGGACCCAGTACTTC
17	TRBJ1-2	NA	NA	TRBV18	CASSPPTAHQGTVGYTF	TGTGCCAGCTCACCTCCGACCGCGCATCAGGGAACGGTTGGCTACACCTTC
15	TRBJ2-3	NA	NA	TRBV7-3	CASSPTLGGLDTQYF	TGTGCCAGCAGCCCAACTCTTGGGGGACTGGATACGCAGTATTTT
14	TRBJ2-7	TRBD1	NA	TRBV4-1	CASSQRQGPYEQYF	TGCGCCAGCAGCCAGCGACAGGGCCCCTACGAGCAGTACTTC
13	TRBJ1-5	NA	few	TRBV4-3	CASSQVLRQPQHF	TGCGCCAGCAGCCAAGTACTTCGACAGCCCCAGCATTTT
12	TRBJ1-5	NA	NA	TRBV24-1	CATSDPDQPQHF	TGTGCCACCAGTGATCCTGATCAGCCCCAGCATTTT
16	TRBJ2-3	NA	NA	TRBV5-4	CASGLFRGGATDTQYF	TGTGCCAGCGGCCTCTTCCGAGGTGGGGCCACAGATACGCAGTATTTT
15	TRBJ2-3	TRBD2	NA	TRBV7-6	CASSPGLATTDTQYF	TGTGCCAGCAGCCCCGGACTAGCGACCACAGATACGCAGTATTTT
17	TRBJ2-2	TRBD1	NA	TRBV5-6	CASSLVLQGARTGELFF	TGTGCCAGCAGCTTGGTCCTCCAGGGGGCGCGAACCGGGGAGCTGTTTTTT
15	TRBJ1-3	NA	NA	TRBV9	CASSKDSSSGNTIYF	TGTGCCAGCAGCAAGGACAGCTCCAGTGGAAACACCATATATTTT
15	TRBJ2-3	TRBD2	NA	TRBV9	CASSESGGPPDTQYF	TGTGCCAGCAGCGAGAGCGGGGGACCCCCTGATACGCAGTATTTT
15	TRBJ1-1	NA	NA	TRBV18	CASSPAEGGNTEAFF	TGTGCCAGCTCACCAGCCGAAGGGGGGAACACTGAAGCTTTCTTT
14	TRBJ1-4	NA	NA	TRBV24-1	CATSRGPPGEKLFF	TGTGCCACCAGTCGAGGGCCGCCGGGTGAAAAACTGTTTTTT
14	TRBJ2-2	NA	NA	TRBV7-2	CASRAGQYTGELFF	TGTGCCAGCAGAGCTGGGCAGTACACCGGGGAGCTGTTTTTT
15	TRBJ2-7	TRBD2	NA	TRBV27	CASSPGLAGGYEQYF	TGTGCCAGCAGTCCAGGACTAGCGGGGGGTTACGAGCAGTACTTC
14	TRBJ1-5	NA	once	TRBV4-1	CASSQTVTNQPQHF	TGCGCCAGCAGCCAAACAGTAACCAATCAGCCCCAGCATTTT
14	TRBJ2-5	NA	NA	TRBV2	CASSEMGRGETQYF	TGTGCCAGCAGTGAAATGGGGCGAGGAGAGACCCAGTACTTC
14	TRBJ1-5	NA	NA	TRBV19	CASSIENSNQPQHF	TGTGCCAGTAGTATCGAGAATAGCAATCAGCCCCAGCATTTT
15	TRBJ2-2	NA	NA	TRBV5-4	CASSQGGGDTGELFF	TGTGCCAGCAGCCAGGGGGGCGGGGACACCGGGGAGCTGTTTTTT
15	TRBJ1-2	TRBD1	NA	TRBV29-1	CSVDRGQGSYYGYTF	TGCAGCGTTGATAGAGGACAGGGGAGTTATTATGGCTACACCTTC
16	TRBJ2-2	TRBD2	NA	TRBV6-5	CASSFWGGRETGELFF	TGTGCCAGCAGTTTTTGGGGGGGGAGGGAGACCGGGGAGCTGTTTTTT
13	TRBJ2-1	NA	NA	TRBV7-8	CASSLAQNNEQFF	TGTGCCAGCAGCTTAGCCCAGAACAATGAGCAGTTCTTC
15	TRBJ2-7	NA	NA	TRBV7-2	CASSFPGPAVNEQYF	TGTGCCAGCAGCTTCCCCGGGCCAGCGGTGAACGAGCAGTACTTC
14	TRBJ1-1	NA	NA	TRBV5-1	CASSTFGGDGEAFF	TGCGCCAGCAGCACCTTTGGGGGCGACGGTGAAGCTTTCTTT
14	TRBJ1-1	NA	NA	TRBV5-4	CASSSHAGWAEAFF	TGTGCCAGCAGCTCACACGCGGGCTGGGCAGAAGCTTTCTTT
15	TRBJ2-7	NA	NA	TRBV18	CASSPGVGNSYEQYF	TGTGCCAGCTCACCAGGGGTCGGGAACTCCTACGAGCAGTACTTC
12	TRBJ1-2	NA	NA	TRBV7-6	CASSLSGTSYTF	TGTGCCAGCAGCCTCTCCGGGACAAGTTACACCTTC
12	TRBJ2-1	TRBD2	NA	TRBV7-3	CASSPGTSEQFF	TGTGCCAGCAGCCCCGGGACTAGCGAGCAGTTCTTC
16	TRBJ2-4	TRBD1	once	TRBV6-5	CASSYWTGGSKNIQYF	TGTGCCAGCAGTTACTGGACAGGGGGCAGCAAAAACATTCAGTACTTC